Each of the 26 T cell receptor beta chains below was sequenced from the same sample in a study of glioma-infiltrating T cells. The iRepertoire nested amplicon-rescue multiplex PCR amplified TCR alpha and beta CDR3s from RNA. In TCRdb, the multiplex PCR reads were re-called with MiXCR into one record per CDR3 protein. In the table there are 400,000 or so distinct CDR3 sequences, around 45% of which are singletons. Sequencing was carried out using glioma tissue, nonneoplastic brain tissue, or PBMCs (not recorded which). The receptors derive from a human donor with low-grade glioma or glioblastoma, undergoing nonglioma brain surgery, or in good health (not recorded which).

This chain connects TRBV27 to TRBJ1-5, with 7 bases aligning to TRBD1. J gave up 7 bases and V 3 bases, and 12 bases lay outside the gene matches. From germline, CDR1 is MNHEY and CDR2 SMNVEV (reference sequence). CDR3 length: 16 amino acids. CDR3 nucleotide sequence: TGTGCCAGCAGTTTCGGTGGGGCAGGGGGTGGCCAGCCCCAGCATTTT. Translating gives CASSFGGAGGGQPQHF.

This clonotype was counted a few times. The rearrangement joins TRBV12-3 or TRBV12-4 to TRBJ1-1; 8 bases are a match to TRBD1. With 6 bases clipped from V and 5 bases from J, the junction kept 5 bases outside the gene matches. The CDR3 is 13 amino acids. The CDR3 protein is CASRPTGGTEAFF. DNA for the CDR3: TGTGCCAGCAGGCCAACAGGGGGTACTGAAGCTTTCTTT.

This clonotype was detected many times. The chain is built from TRBV6-1 and TRBJ2-1, with D possibly matching TRBD2 (5 bases). The CDR3 contains 12 residues. The V end lost 7 bases, the J end lost 11 bases, and 15 bases lay between the germline ends. CDR1 MNHNS and CDR2 SASEGT come from the germline V gene. The CDR3 spells CASTSQEVQQFF. The CDR3 bases are TGTGCCAGCACCTCCCAGGAGGTCCAGCAGTTCTTC.

The rearrangement uses TRBV10-3 and TRBJ1-2; perhaps TRBD1 as D (6 bases). The CDR3 length is 12 residues. Trimming took 6 bases from V and 4 from J, leaving 9 bases between them. Germline lookup yields CDR1 ENHRY and CDR2 SYGVKD. This CDR3 reads CAIRDSPYGYTF. The CDR3 coding sequence is TGTGCCATCAGGGACAGCCCCTATGGCTACACCTTC.

About this clonotype itself: A read error may be the cause here, since a much bigger clone is one base away. This CDR3 reads CSAVLAGAPDNEQFF. The DNA for the CDR3 is TGCAGTGCTGTTCTAGCGGGAGCTCCCGACAATGAGCAGTTCTTC. This chain uses TRBV20-1 with TRBJ2-1; 10 bases agree with TRBD2. Germline lookup yields CDR1 DFQATT and CDR2 SNEGSKA (reference sequence). Trimming at V came to 5 bases and at J to 5 bases, leaving 9 bases not matched to a gene. The CDR3 runs to 15 residues.

This clonotype was recorded many times. This chain uses TRBV27 with TRBJ1-6; perhaps TRBD1 as D (6 bases). V was pared by 5 bases and J by 8 bases, with 13 bases between. CDR3 length: 14 amino acids. Germline V CDR1 and CDR2: MNHEY, SMNVEV (reference sequence). The CDR3 here is CASSQQGGYSPLHF. CDR3 coding DNA: TGTGCCAGCAGTCAACAGGGAGGATATTCACCCCTCCACTTT.

The chain joins TRBV28 to TRBJ2-2; D is unclear. V was cut by 2 bases and J by 8 bases, with 9 bases left in between. The CDR3 consists of 13 residues. Per germline, CDR1 MDHEN and CDR2 SYDVKM. CDR3 loop: CASSLEGPGELFF. The CDR3 region has the DNA TGTGCCAGCAGTTTAGAAGGGCCTGGGGAGCTGTTTTTT.

J is TRBJ1-2 and V is TRBV28; TRBD1 matches 10 bases. Trimming at V came to 4 bases and at J to 7 bases, leaving 15 bases not matched to a gene. Germline CDR1 is MDHEN and CDR2 is SYDVKM. The CDR3 runs to 17 residues. CDR3 amino acids: CASSSTLKTGGPCGYTF. CDR3 DNA: TGTGCCAGCAGTTCCACTTTGAAGACAGGGGGCCCCTGTGGCTACACCTTC.

This clonotype showed up many times. The rearrangement joins TRBV15 to TRBJ1-5, with 7 bases that match TRBD1. This CDR3 spans 15 amino acids. V shed 3 bases, J shed 6 bases, and the junction held 8 bases outside the gene matches. Germline loops: CDR1 LNHNV, CDR2 YYDKDF (reference sequence). CDR3 region: CATSSRRQGTQPQHF. The CDR3 nucleotides read TGTGCCACCAGCAGTAGGCGACAGGGTACTCAGCCCCAGCATTTT.

This chain joins TRBV7-2 and TRBJ1-1; possible D gene TRBD1, 6 bases. The germline V gene encodes CDR1 SGHTA and CDR2 FQGNSA. This CDR3 is built from 14 residues. V was clipped by 2 bases and J by 6 bases, with 13 bases between them. The chain's CDR3 is CASSLRQATAEAFF. The CDR3 DNA reads TGTGCCAGCAGCTTAAGACAGGCGACCGCTGAAGCTTTCTTT.

This clonotype was seen at least ten times. This chain connects TRBV20-1 to TRBJ2-3; possibly TRBD1 for D (6 bases). CDR1 DFQATT and CDR2 SNEGSKA come from the germline V gene (reference sequence). CDR3 length equals 15 residues. V was trimmed by 3 bases and J by 4 bases, leaving 17 bases between them. DNA of the CDR3: TGCAGTGCTAGGATACAGGGCAGGAACGCAGATACGCAGTATTTT. It is translated as CSARIQGRNADTQYF.

Concerning this clonotype itself: One end of the junction does not line up with germline, which may come from a read error. V is TRBV27 and J is TRBJ2-3; D remains ambiguous. This CDR3 has 15 amino acids. Per germline, CDR1 MNHEY and CDR2 SMNVEV (reference sequence). The CDR3 sequence is CACSLSVKGWDTQYF. In DNA form, the CDR3 reads TGTGCCTGCAGTCTATCGGTTAAGGGTTGGGATACGCAGTATTTT.

In regard to this clonotype: Just one base apart from a much larger clone, this may be a read error. The rearrangement joins TRBV20-1 to TRBJ2-7, with TRBD2 identical over 7 bases. V was clipped by 1 base and J by 3 bases; unmatched bases: 3. The CDR3 has 13 amino acids. From germline, CDR1 is DFQATT and CDR2 SNEGSKA (reference sequence). CDR3 coding DNA: TGCAGTGCTAGAGTACGGGGGGTCTACGAGCAGTACTTC. The encoded protein is CSARVRGVYEQYF.

This clonotype was observed at least ten times. V and J are TRBV6-2 or TRBV6-3 and TRBJ2-1, with 9 bases fitting TRBD2. This CDR3 region has 18 residues. From germline, CDR1 is MNHEY and CDR2 SVGEGT. V shed 0 bases, J shed 5 bases, and the junction held 11 bases outside the gene matches. In DNA, the CDR3 is TGTGCCAGCAGTTACTCGTTGTCCACGGCTAGCGGGAACAATGAGCAGTTCTTC. Protein product: CASSYSLSTASGNNEQFF.

CDR3: CASSPRTGSVIQYF. Written as DNA, the CDR3 is TGTGCCAGCAGCCCAAGGACAGGGTCCGTCATTCAGTACTTC. The chain couples TRBV2 to TRBJ2-4, with 8 bases that match TRBD1. This CDR3 region has 14 residues. V lost 6 bases, J lost 9 bases, and 10 bases stayed unmatched. The germline V gene has CDR1 SNHLY and CDR2 FYNNEI.

By frequency in the sample, this clonotype is medium-sized. This chain uses TRBV20-1 with TRBJ1-5, with 9 bases that match TRBD1. CDR1 DFQATT and CDR2 SNEGSKA come from the germline V gene (reference sequence). Unmatched junction bases numbered 4, after V lost 4 bases and J lost 3 bases. CDR3 length: 14 amino acids. CDR3 bases: TGCAGTGCTACTGGGACAGGGCCCAATCAGCCCCAGCATTTT. Translation gives CSATGTGPNQPQHF.

On this clonotype itself: One junction end disagrees with the germline gene, perhaps due to a read error. This chain links TRBV6-1 with TRBJ2-7; D remains ambiguous. CDR1 is MNHNS and CDR2 is SASEGT in the germline V gene. The CDR3 has 14 amino acids. Here the CDR3 reads CACRPTGVGYEQYF. CDR3 DNA: TGTGCCTGCAGACCCACTGGGGTGGGCTACGAGCAGTACTTC.

This clonotype was observed at least ten times. The rearrangement uses TRBV15 and TRBJ2-1; 11 bases line up with TRBD2. Germline CDR1 LNHNV, CDR2 YYDKDF (reference sequence). This CDR3 contains 14 residues. The junction had 6 bases not matched to a gene; V was cut back by 0 bases and J by 14 bases. The CDR3 loop reads CATSRDPTSGRKFF. The DNA for the CDR3 is TGTGCCACCAGCAGAGACCCCACTAGCGGGAGAAAGTTCTTC. Together with reference TRBV15 and TRBJ2-1, the CDR3 gives the full variable domain: DAMVIQNPRYQVTQFGKPVTLSCSQTLNHNVMYWYQQKSSQAPKLLFHYYDKDFNNEADTPDNFQSRRPNTSFCFLDIRSPGLGDTAMYLCATSRDPTSGRKFFGPGTRLTVL.

In its sample, this clonotype was seen once. A much larger clonotype is one base distant, so this may be a read error. J is TRBJ1-2 and V is TRBV15, with 7 bases matching TRBD1. The J segment lost 7 bases and the V segment lost 2 bases, leaving 13 bases of the junction unmatched. Germline V gene data show CDR1 as LNHNV and CDR2 as YYDKDF (reference sequence). The length of the CDR3 is 16 residues. The CDR3 DNA is TGTGCCACCAGCAGACCCGGGACAGAAAACTCGCGTGGCTACACCTTC. This gives the protein CATSRPGTENSRGYTF. Drawing the rest from reference TRBV15 and TRBJ1-2, the complete variable domain is DAMVIQNPRYQVTQFGKPVTLSCSQTLNHNVMYWYQQKSSQAPKLLFHYYDKDFNNEADTPDNFQSRRPNTSFCFLDIRSPGLGDTAMYLCATSRPGTENSRGYTFGSGTRLTVV.

This clonotype was detected ten times or more. The J gene is TRBJ2-7, the V gene TRBV7-2; D not resolved. CDR1 is SGHTA and CDR2 is FQGNSA in the germline V gene. The CDR3 covers 13 residues. Trimming took off 1 base at V and 3 bases at J, with 7 bases between the two ends. As DNA, the CDR3 is TGTGCCAGCAGCTTAGGAGTCGTCTACGAGCAGTACTTC. Its protein is CASSLGVVYEQYF. Filled out from reference TRBV7-2 and TRBJ2-7, the complete variable domain reads GAGVSQSPSNKVTEKGKDVELRCDPISGHTALYWYRQSLGQGLEFLIYFQGNSAPDKSGLPSDRFSAERTGGSVSTLTIQRTQQEDSAVYLCASSLGVVYEQYFGPGTRLTVT.

For this clonotype: One base away lies a much larger clone, so this may be a sequencing read error. The rearrangement uses TRBV20-1 and TRBJ1-2; D gene ambiguous. The CDR3 is 14 residues long. The germline V gene has CDR1 DFQATT and CDR2 SNEGSKA (reference sequence). In nucleotides, the CDR3 is TGCAGTGCTAGTGGTCACCGTGGGCCCTATGGCTACAACTTC. Residues: CSASGHRGPYGYNF.

The chain recombines TRBV28 with TRBJ2-1; 9 nucleotides line up with TRBD1. Germline loops: CDR1 MDHEN, CDR2 SYDVKM. The CDR3 is made up of 16 amino acids. V shed 5 bases and J 8 bases; nucleotides not matched to a gene: 13. The CDR3 nucleotides read TGTGCCAGCAGTCCGTCCCGGGACAGGGTTCCGGATGAGCAGTTCTTC. Protein sequence: CASSPSRDRVPDEQFF.

In its sample, this clonotype was seen a few times. The rearrangement uses TRBV27 and TRBJ2-5; TRBD1 is a possible D gene (6 bases). The CDR3 is 16 residues long. Germline assignment: CDR1 MNHEY and CDR2 SMNVEV (reference sequence). The ends were cut back, 5 bases at V and 4 bases at J, with 20 bases in the middle. The CDR3 nucleotides read TGTGCCAGCAGTCCCATAAACAGGGATGAGGGAGAGACCCAGTACTTC. Its protein is CASSPINRDEGETQYF.

This chain links TRBV4-3 with TRBJ1-3; no firm D call. The germline CDR1 and CDR2 sequences are LGHNA and YSLEER. CDR3 length equals 13 residues. V lost 6 bases and J lost 0, with 6 bases in between. The CDR3 DNA is TGCGCCAGCAGGCATCTCTCTGGAAACACCATATATTTT. It yields the protein CASRHLSGNTIYF.

This clonotype was observed a handful of times. The chain uses TRBV6-2 or TRBV6-3 and TRBJ2-7; maybe TRBD1 (6 bases). The CDR3 length is 14 residues. Trimming took 2 bases from V and 3 from J, leaving 11 bases between them. Germline CDR1 MNHEY, CDR2 SVGEGT. CDR3 nucleotides: TGTGCCAGCAGTTACACAGGGACCCACTACGAGCAGTACTTC. Protein: CASSYTGTHYEQYF.

The chain joins TRBV7-2 to TRBJ2-7; TRBD2 agrees at 7 bases. CDR3 length: 16 amino acids. Germline values: CDR1 SGHTA, CDR2 FQGNSA. V was pared by 1 base and J by 3 bases, with 9 bases of the junction left unmatched. This CDR3 reads CASSLGFGGSVYEQYF. The CDR3 DNA reads TGTGCCAGCAGCTTAGGATTCGGCGGGAGTGTCTACGAGCAGTACTTC.